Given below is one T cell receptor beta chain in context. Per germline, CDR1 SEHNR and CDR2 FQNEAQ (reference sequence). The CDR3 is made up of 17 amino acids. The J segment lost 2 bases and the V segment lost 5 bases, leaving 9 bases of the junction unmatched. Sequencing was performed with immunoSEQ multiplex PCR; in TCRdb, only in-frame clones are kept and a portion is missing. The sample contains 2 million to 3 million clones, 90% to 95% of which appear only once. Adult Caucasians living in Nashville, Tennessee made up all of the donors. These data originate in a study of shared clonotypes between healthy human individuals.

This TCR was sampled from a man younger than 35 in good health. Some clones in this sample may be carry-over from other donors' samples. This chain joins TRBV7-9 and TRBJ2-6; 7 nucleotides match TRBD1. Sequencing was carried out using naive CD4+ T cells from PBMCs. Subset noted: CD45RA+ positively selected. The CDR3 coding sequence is TGTGCCAGCAGCCCGAGACATACAGGGGCTGGGGCCAACGTCCTGACTTTC. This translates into CASSPRHTGAGANVLTF.